This TCR beta chain was sequenced during a study of blood T cells in healthy people across ages. The study, taken as a whole, reports: Researchers report that TCR beta diversity correlated strongly with naive T cell percentage. Diversity estimates from one million T cells were considered underestimates. Researchers said unsorted PBMCs prevented a conclusive naive versus antigen-experienced comparison.

Investigators took roughly 9.5 milliliters of peripheral blood from every donor. As concerns this clonotype: Its antigen is unidentified.

It was with a sample-barcoded 5' primer and a J-beta primer mix that a second PCR of roughly 6 to 12 cycles was run. TCRdb re-derived calls from the 5' RACE reads in MiXCR, one entry per CDR3 protein. The table lists about 800,000 distinct CDR3 sequences, just under 25% of them singletons. V lost 3 bases and J lost 4, with 16 bases in between. This CDR3 has 17 residues. CDR1 is LGHDT and CDR2 is YNNKEL in the germline V gene (reference sequence). These data also formed part of another study, on T cells of mothers and their children.

The rearrangement links TRBV3-1 to TRBJ2-6, with a tentative D call TRBD1 (6 bases). The TCR originated in a boy aged 5 to 17 in good health. The source material was blood. The CDR3 DNA reads TGTGCCAGCAGCCATCTTTCAGGGGCGGCCGGGGCCAACGTCCTGACTTTC. It translates to CASSHLSGAAGANVLTF. Full variable domain (missing parts from reference TRBV3-1 and TRBJ2-6): DTAVSQTPKYLVTQMGNDKSIKCEQNLGHDTMYWYKQDSKKFLKIMFSYNNKELIINETVPNRFSPKSPDKAHLNLHINSLELGDSAVYFCASSHLSGAAGANVLTFGAGSRLTVL.